This T cell receptor beta chain was sequenced during a study of blood T cell repertoires in COVID-19 (dated by TCRdb to about 2020). Regarding the complete study: Samples covering the acute and convalescent phases of COVID-19 were provided by collaborators in the United States, Italy and Spain. Subjects who had been exposed to COVID-19, were actively infected with it, or had recovered from it provided the deeply sampled blood TCRbeta repertoires that made up the dataset. Where available, HLA class I and class II types were taken from metadata supplied by the sample provider and were not determined by assay-based typing. The samples were drawn from the first 160 participants of the ongoing ImmuneRACE study and from 1,254 subjects provided by 6 global collaborators. The prospective study material was composed of cDNA or gDNA derived from T cells, B-cell-depleted T cells, or PBMCs. Sample metadata almost always included a de-identified subject ID, COVID-19 status, age in years and sex. The repertoires were made available in a free public database intended to serve as a resource for research on the immune response to SARS-CoV-2.

To note about this clone: What antigen it recognizes has not been identified. Within one base of it there is no much larger clone, and no base qualities were kept.

One collaborating source in Seattle enrolled patients while the patients were actively infected and followed the patients over time throughout the course of disease. Whole blood was collected in K2EDTA tubes by collaborating institutions according to the institutions' own protocols. For TCRbeta analysis, collaborators shipped samples as frozen whole blood, isolated PBMCs, or DNA extracted from either of those sample types. TCRbeta CDR3 regions were amplified from genomic DNA using the immunoSEQ Assay, a bias-controlled multiplex PCR. The original pipeline was this. The number of nucleated cells in each sample was estimated by amplification of reference gene primers within the assay. Sequence reads were collapsed and filtered to measure the absolute abundance of every unique TCRbeta CDR3 rearrangement. For each sample, productive Simpson clonality was calculated as the square root of Simpson's diversity index across productive rearrangements. Here the immuneACCESS table is served through TCRdb, limited to in-frame sequences with V and J called. Missing clones are a known gap in these copies; in checked studies unresolved V genes cover under half, and the rest lacks a known reason. V and J calls and clone size are copied from that table; D and trimming were computed from the DNA. The sample table records around 100,000 clones; around 91% of these occur just once. The biggest ten clones account for 6.5% to 8.5% of the sample.

The cysteine opens and the phenylalanine closes a CDR3 of 16 amino acids. Kept here is only the CDR3 DNA, which spans 48 bases and is read in frame from base 1. The germline V gene specifies LGHNA as CDR1 and YSLEER as CDR2. V and J are trimmed by 4 bases and 2 bases, and the gene matches miss 4 bases of the junction. Overall study outcomes, separate from this receptor: The amount of clinical and demographic metadata varied by source and participant and was provided uncurated.

The chain is made from TRBV4-3 and TRBJ2-2, with TRBD1 identical over 10 junction bases. This clonotype was obtained from a man aged 18 to 30 with COVID-19, enrolled during active disease. The sequencing sample was made of peripheral blood. The DNA sequence is TGCGCCAGCAGCCCTAGGACAGGGGGAAACACCGGGGAGCTGTTTTTT. This yields the protein CASSPRTGGNTGELFF.